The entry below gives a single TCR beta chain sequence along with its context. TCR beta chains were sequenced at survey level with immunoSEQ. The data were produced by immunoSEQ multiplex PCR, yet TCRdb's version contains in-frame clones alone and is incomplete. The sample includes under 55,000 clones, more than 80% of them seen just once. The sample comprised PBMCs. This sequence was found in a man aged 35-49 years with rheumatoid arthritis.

CDR3 in amino acids: CATSRGDGAGVYNEQFF. The CDR3 nucleotides are TGTGCCACCAGCAGAGGAGACGGTGCGGGGGTCTACAATGAGCAGTTCTTC. The gene calls are TRBV15 and TRBJ2-1; TRBD2 matches 7 bases. The CDR3 has 17 amino acids. The germline V gene encodes CDR1 LNHNV and CDR2 YYDKDF (reference sequence). Trimming at V came to 1 base and at J to 3 bases, leaving 9 bases not matched to a gene.